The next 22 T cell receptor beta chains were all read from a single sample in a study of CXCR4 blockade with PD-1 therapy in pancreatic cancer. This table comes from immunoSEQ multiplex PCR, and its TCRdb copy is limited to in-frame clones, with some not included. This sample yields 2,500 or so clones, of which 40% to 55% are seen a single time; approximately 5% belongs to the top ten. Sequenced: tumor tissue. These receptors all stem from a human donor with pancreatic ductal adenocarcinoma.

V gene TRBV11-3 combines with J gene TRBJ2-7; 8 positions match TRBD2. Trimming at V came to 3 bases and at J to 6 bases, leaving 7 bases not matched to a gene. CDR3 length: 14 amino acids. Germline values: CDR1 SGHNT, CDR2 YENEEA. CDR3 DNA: TGTGCCAGCAGCTTGTCCGGGACTAGAGGCGAGCAGTACTTC. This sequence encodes CASSLSGTRGEQYF.

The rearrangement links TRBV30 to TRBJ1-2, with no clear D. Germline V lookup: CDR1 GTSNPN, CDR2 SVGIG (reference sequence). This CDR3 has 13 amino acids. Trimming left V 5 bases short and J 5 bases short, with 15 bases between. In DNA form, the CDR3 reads TGTGCCTGGGGGATCAGTGGGCGTTATGGCTACACCTTC. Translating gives CAWGISGRYGYTF.

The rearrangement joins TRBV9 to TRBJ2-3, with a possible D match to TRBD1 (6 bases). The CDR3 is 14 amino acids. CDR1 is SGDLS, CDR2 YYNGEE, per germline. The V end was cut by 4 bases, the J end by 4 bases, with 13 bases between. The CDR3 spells CASSTGSDADTQYF. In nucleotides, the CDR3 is TGTGCCAGCAGCACAGGGTCCGATGCAGATACGCAGTATTTT.

In nucleotides, the CDR3 is TGTGCCAGCAGAACAGGGGGTACTGGCTACACCTTC. Encoded protein: CASRTGGTGYTF. This chain joins TRBV6-8 and TRBJ1-2, with 8 positions matching TRBD1. The germline V gene has CDR1 MNHGY and CDR2 SAAAGT. The ends lost 6 bases at V and 7 bases at J; junction bases unmatched: 4. CDR3 size: 12 residues.

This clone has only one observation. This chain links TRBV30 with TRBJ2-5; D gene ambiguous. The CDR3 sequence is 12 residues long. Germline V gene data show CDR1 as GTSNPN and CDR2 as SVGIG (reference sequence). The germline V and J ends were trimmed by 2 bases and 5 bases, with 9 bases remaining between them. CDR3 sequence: CAWSRLKETQYF. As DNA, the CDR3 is TGTGCCTGGAGTCGGCTTAAGGAGACCCAGTACTTC.

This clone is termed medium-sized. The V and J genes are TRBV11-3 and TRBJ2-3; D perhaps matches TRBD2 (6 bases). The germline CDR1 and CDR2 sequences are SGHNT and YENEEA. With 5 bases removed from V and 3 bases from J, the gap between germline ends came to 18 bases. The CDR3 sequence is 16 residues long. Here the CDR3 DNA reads TGTGCCAGCAGCCAGGACGTGGGGGGTTCGACAGATACGCAGTATTTT. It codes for CASSQDVGGSTDTQYF.

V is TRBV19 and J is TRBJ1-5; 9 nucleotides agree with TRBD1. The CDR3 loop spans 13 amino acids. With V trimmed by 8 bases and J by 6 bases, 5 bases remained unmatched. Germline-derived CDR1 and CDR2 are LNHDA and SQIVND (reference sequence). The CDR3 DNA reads TGTGCCAGTTCAGGACAGGGGCCTCAGCCCCAGCATTTT. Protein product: CASSGQGPQPQHF. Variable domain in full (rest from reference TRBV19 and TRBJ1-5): DGGITQSPKYLFRKEGQNVTLSCEQNLNHDAMYWYRQDPGQGLRLIYYSQIVNDFQKGDIAEGYSVSREKKESFPLTVTSAQKNPTAFYLCASSGQGPQPQHFGDGTRLSIL.

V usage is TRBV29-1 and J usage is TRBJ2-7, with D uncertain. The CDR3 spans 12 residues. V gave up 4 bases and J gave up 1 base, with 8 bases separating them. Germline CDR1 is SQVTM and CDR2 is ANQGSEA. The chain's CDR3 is CSVAGPSYEQYF. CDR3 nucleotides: TGCAGCGTTGCCGGGCCTTCCTACGAGCAGTACTTC.

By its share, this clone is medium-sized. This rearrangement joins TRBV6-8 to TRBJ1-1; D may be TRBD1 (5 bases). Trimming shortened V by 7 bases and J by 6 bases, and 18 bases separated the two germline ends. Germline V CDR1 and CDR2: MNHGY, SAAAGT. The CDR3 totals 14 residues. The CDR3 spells CASTTGGGKPEAFF. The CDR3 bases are TGTGCCAGCACCACCGGGGGGGGGAAGCCTGAAGCTTTCTTT.

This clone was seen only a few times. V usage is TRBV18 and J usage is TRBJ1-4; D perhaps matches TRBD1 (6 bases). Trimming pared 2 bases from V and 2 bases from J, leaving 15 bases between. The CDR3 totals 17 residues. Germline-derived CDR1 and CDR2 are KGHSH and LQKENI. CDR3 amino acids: CASSPRQGQGTNEKLFF. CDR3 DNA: TGTGCCAGCTCACCAAGGCAGGGGCAGGGCACTAATGAAAAACTGTTTTTT.

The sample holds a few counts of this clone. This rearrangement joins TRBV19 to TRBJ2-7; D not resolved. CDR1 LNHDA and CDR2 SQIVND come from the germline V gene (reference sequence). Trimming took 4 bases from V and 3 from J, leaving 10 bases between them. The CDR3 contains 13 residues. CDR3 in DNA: TGTGCCAGTAGTAGGTGGGTAAACTACGAGCAGTACTTC. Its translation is CASSRWVNYEQYF.

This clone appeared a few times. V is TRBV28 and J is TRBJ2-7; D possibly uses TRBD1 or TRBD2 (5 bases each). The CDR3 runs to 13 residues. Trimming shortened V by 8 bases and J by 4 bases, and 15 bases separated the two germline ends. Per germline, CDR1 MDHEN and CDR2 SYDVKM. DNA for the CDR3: TGTGCCAGCTCGGGGCAGGGTATTTACGAGCAGTACTTC. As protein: CASSGQGIYEQYF.

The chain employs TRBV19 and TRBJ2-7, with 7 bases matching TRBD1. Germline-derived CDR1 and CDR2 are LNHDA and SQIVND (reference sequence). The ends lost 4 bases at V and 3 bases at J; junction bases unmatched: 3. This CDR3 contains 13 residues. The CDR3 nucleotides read TGTGCCAGTAGTAAGGGACAGTACTACGAGCAGTACTTC. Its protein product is CASSKGQYYEQYF.

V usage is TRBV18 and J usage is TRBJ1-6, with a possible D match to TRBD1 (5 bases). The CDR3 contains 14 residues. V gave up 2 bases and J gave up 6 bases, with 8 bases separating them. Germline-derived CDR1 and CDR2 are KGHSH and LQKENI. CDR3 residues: CASSPGGGNSPLHF. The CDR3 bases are TGTGCCAGCTCACCAGGGGGTGGTAATTCACCCCTCCACTTT.

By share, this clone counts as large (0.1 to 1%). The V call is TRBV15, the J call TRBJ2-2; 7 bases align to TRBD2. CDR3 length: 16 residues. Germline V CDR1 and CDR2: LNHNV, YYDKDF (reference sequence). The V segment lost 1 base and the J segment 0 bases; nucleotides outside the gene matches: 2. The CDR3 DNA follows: TGTGCCACCAGCAGAGTGGGAGGGGCGAACACCGGGGAGCTGTTTTTT. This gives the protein CATSRVGGANTGELFF.

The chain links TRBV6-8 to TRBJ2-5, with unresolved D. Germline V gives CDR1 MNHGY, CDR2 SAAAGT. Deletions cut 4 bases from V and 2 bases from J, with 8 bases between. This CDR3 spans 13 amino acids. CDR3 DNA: TGTGCCAGCAGTTGGGGTAGGCAAGAGACCCAGTACTTC. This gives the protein CASSWGRQETQYF.

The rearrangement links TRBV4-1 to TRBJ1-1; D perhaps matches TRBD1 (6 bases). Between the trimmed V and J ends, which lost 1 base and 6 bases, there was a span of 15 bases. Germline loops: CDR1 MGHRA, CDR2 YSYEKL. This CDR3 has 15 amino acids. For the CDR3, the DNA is TGCGCCAGCAGCCAAGTCGGGGGGGCGCGGGCTGAAGCTTTCTTT. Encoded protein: CASSQVGGARAEAFF.

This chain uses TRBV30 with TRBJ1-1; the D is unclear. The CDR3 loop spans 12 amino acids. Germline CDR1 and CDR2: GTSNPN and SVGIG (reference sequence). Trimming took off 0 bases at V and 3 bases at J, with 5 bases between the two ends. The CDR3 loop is CAWSVVYTEAFF. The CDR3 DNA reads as TGTGCCTGGAGTGTAGTCTACACTGAAGCTTTCTTT. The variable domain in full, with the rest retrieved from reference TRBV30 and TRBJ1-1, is SQTIHQWPATLVQPVGSPLSLECTVEGTSNPNLYWYRQAAGRGLQLLFYSVGIGQISSEVPQNLSASRPQDRQFILSSKKLLLSDSGFYLCAWSVVYTEAFFGQGTRLTVV.

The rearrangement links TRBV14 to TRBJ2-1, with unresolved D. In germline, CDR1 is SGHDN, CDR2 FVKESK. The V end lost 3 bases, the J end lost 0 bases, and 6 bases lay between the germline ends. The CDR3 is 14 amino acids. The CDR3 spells CASSHGSSYNEQFF. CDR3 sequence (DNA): TGTGCCAGCAGCCACGGCAGCTCCTACAATGAGCAGTTCTTC.

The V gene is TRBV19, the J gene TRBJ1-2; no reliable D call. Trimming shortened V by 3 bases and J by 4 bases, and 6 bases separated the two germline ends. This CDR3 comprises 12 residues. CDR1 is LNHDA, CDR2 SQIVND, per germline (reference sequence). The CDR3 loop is CASSMPVYGYTF. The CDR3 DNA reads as TGTGCCAGTAGTATGCCGGTCTATGGCTACACCTTC.

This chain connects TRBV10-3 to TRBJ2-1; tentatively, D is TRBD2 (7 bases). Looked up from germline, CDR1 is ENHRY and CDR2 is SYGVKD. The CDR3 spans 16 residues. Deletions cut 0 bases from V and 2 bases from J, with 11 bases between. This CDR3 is CAISESMGGPYNEQFF. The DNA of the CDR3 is TGTGCCATCAGTGAGTCGATGGGGGGGCCCTACAATGAGCAGTTCTTC.

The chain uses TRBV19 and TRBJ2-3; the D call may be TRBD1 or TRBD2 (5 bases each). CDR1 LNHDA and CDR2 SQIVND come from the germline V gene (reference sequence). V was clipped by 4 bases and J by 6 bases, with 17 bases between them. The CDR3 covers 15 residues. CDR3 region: CASSTTPGPPDTQYF. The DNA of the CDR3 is TGTGCCAGTAGTACGACTCCGGGACCTCCGGATACGCAGTATTTT.